These 18 T cell receptor beta chains were sequenced from one sample in a study of T cell responses to AZD1222 COVID-19 vaccine. Only in-frame clones appear in the TCRdb table, and some are missing; sequencing was by immunoSEQ multiplex PCR. Of 140,000 to 150,000 clones in the sample, 82% were seen once. The sample consisted of peripheral blood, taken on day 0 of MenACWY control vaccination. The receptor source for this set is an adult in good health.

The genes are TRBV4-1 and TRBJ1-5, with no clear D. Germline values: CDR1 MGHRA, CDR2 YSYEKL. This CDR3 region has 13 residues. V was clipped by 0 bases and J by 7 bases, with 7 bases between them. CDR3 sequence: CASSQEGFQPQHF. The CDR3 coding sequence is TGCGCCAGCAGCCAAGAGGGTTTCCAGCCCCAGCATTTT.

The genes are TRBV5-4 and TRBJ2-3, with TRBD2 matching 7 bases. The CDR3 covers 16 residues. Trimming removed 6 bases from V and 0 bases from J; junction bases left unmatched: 10. Germline-derived CDR1 and CDR2 are SGHNT and YYREEE (reference sequence). In nucleotides, the CDR3 is TGTGCCAGCACCGGCGGGGGTCCCATGAGCACAGATACGCAGTATTTT. The encoded protein is CASTGGGPMSTDTQYF.

This rearrangement joins TRBV7-9 to TRBJ2-5; the match to TRBD1 covers 8 bases. Germline V gene lookup returns CDR1 SEHNR and CDR2 FQNEAQ (reference sequence). After removal of 5 bases from V and 5 bases from J, the junction contained 7 bases not matched to a gene. The CDR3 spans 14 residues. The DNA of the CDR3 is TGTGCCAGCAGCCCAGGGGGCGCCTGGGAGACCCAGTACTTC. Its protein is CASSPGGAWETQYF. Using reference TRBV7-9 and TRBJ2-5 for the parts outside the CDR3, the full variable domain is DTGVSQNPRHKITKRGQNVTFRCDPISEHNRLYWYRQTLGQGPEFLTYFQNEAQLEKSRLLSDRFSAERPKGSFSTLEIQRTEQGDSAMYLCASSPGGAWETQYFGPGTRLLVL.

The rearrangement joins TRBV6-4 to TRBJ2-2; TRBD1 matches at 9 bases. Germline V gene lookup returns CDR1 MRHNA and CDR2 SNTAGT. J was trimmed by 3 bases and V by 6 bases; bases with no gene match: 5. This CDR3 contains 15 residues. The CDR3 DNA is TGTGCCAGCAGCCAGACAGGGGGTGACACCGGGGAGCTGTTTTTT. Encoded protein: CASSQTGGDTGELFF.

This chain links TRBV28 with TRBJ1-2; D gene uncertain. The CDR3 totals 14 residues. Germline loops: CDR1 MDHEN, CDR2 SYDVKM. With 5 bases removed from V and 8 bases from J, the gap between germline ends came to 18 bases. CDR3 sequence reads: CASSPPSPSWGYTF. The CDR3 DNA reads TGTGCCAGCAGTCCTCCATCGCCCTCTTGGGGCTACACCTTC.

In DNA, the CDR3 is TGTGCCAGCAGCCGTCGGGGGAGAGCTTTCTTT. Translation: CASSRRGRAFF. The chain carries TRBV12-3 or TRBV12-4 and TRBJ1-1; the D gene is possibly TRBD1 (5 bases). Trimming removed 6 bases from V and 10 bases from J, with 12 bases in between. The CDR3 totals 11 residues.

The chain joins TRBV6-5 to TRBJ1-2; D uncertain. The germline V and J ends were trimmed by 7 bases and 3 bases, with 15 bases remaining between them. From germline, CDR1 is MNHEY and CDR2 SVGAGI. This CDR3 has 14 residues. Written as DNA, the CDR3 is TGTGCCAGCACCCTTGCGTCGGGCCACTATGGCTACACCTTC. Translating gives CASTLASGHYGYTF.

The chain employs TRBV18 and TRBJ2-4; D may be TRBD1 (5 bases). With 3 bases removed from V and 3 bases from J, the gap between germline ends came to 12 bases. This CDR3 has 15 residues. The germline CDR1 and CDR2 sequences are KGHSH and LQKENI. The DNA for the CDR3 is TGTGCCAGCTCACCCCAGGGTTCGGGCAAAAACATTCAGTACTTC. As protein: CASSPQGSGKNIQYF.

A single count supports this clone. The chain carries TRBV9 and TRBJ1-1, with D maybe TRBD1 (5 bases). With 0 bases removed from V and 4 bases from J, the gap between germline ends came to 10 bases. Germline CDR1 is SGDLS and CDR2 is YYNGEE. CDR3 length: 14 amino acids. CDR3: CASSVEGQPTEAFF. CDR3 nucleotides: TGTGCCAGCAGCGTAGAGGGGCAGCCCACTGAAGCTTTCTTT. Complete variable domain (other parts from reference TRBV9 and TRBJ1-1): DSGVTQTPKHLITATGQRVTLRCSPRSGDLSVYWYQQSLDQGLQFLIQYYNGEERAKGNILERFSAQQFPDLHSELNLSSLELGDSALYFCASSVEGQPTEAFFGQGTRLTVV.

The chain combines TRBV4-2 with TRBJ2-7; 7 bases fit TRBD2. Germline V gene data show CDR1 as LGHNA and CDR2 as YNFKEQ. V lost 3 bases and J lost 5; bases outside the gene matches: 4. This CDR3 comprises 13 residues. This CDR3 is CASSQASGNEQYF. The CDR3 region has the DNA TGTGCCAGCAGCCAGGCTAGCGGAAACGAGCAGTACTTC.

The chain couples TRBV9 to TRBJ1-4, with D possibly matching TRBD1 (5 bases). The CDR3 is made up of 17 amino acids. V was trimmed by 0 bases and J by 3 bases, leaving 15 bases between them. CDR1 SGDLS and CDR2 YYNGEE come from the germline V gene. The CDR3 nucleotides read TGTGCCAGCAGCGTAGGGCCCGGGGGGGTGGCTAATGAAAAACTGTTTTTT. This translates into CASSVGPGGVANEKLFF.

The genes are TRBV5-6 and TRBJ2-3, with no clear D. Trimming pared 7 bases from V and 1 base from J, leaving 10 bases between. The germline gives CDR1 SGHDT, CDR2 YYEEEE. The CDR3 contains 13 residues. For the CDR3, the DNA is TGTGCCAGCCATATCGCGGGCACAGATACGCAGTATTTT. Translated, it gives CASHIAGTDTQYF.

The sample holds one count of this clone. CDR3 nucleotides: TGTGCCAGCAGCGCAACCCTAGCGGGGGGAACAGATACGCAGTATTTT. Encoded protein: CASSATLAGGTDTQYF. The rearrangement uses TRBV5-4 and TRBJ2-3; 11 bases are shared with TRBD2. CDR3 length: 16 amino acids. CDR1 is SGHNT, CDR2 YYREEE, per germline (reference sequence). V lost 4 bases and J lost 3; bases outside the gene matches: 7.

This clone was counted between two and nine times. V gene TRBV5-1 combines with J gene TRBJ1-5; D is undetermined. The V gene lost 1 base and the J gene lost 8 bases, with 13 bases spanning the gap. The CDR3 covers 14 residues. The V gene's germline CDR1 is SGHRS and CDR2 YFSETQ. This chain's CDR3 is CASSLFGPHEPQHF. The CDR3, as DNA: TGCGCCAGCAGCTTGTTTGGGCCCCATGAGCCCCAGCATTTT. Supplemented by reference TRBV5-1 and TRBJ1-5, the full variable domain reads KAGVTQTPRYLIKTRGQQVTLSCSPISGHRSVSWYQQTPGQGLQFLFEYFSETQRNKGNFPGRFSGRQFSNSRSEMNVSTLELGDSALYLCASSLFGPHEPQHFGDGTRLSIL.

The chain carries TRBV5-1 and TRBJ2-5; D is undetermined. Germline-derived CDR1 and CDR2 are SGHRS and YFSETQ. The germline V and J ends were trimmed by 4 bases and 2 bases, with 15 bases remaining between them. The CDR3 sequence is 15 residues long. For the CDR3, the DNA is TGCGCCAGCAGCGGAACAAGAGCAGGTCAAGAGACCCAGTACTTC. This encodes CASSGTRAGQETQYF.

J is TRBJ2-3 and V is TRBV2; 14 nucleotides agree with TRBD2. Germline lookup yields CDR1 SNHLY and CDR2 FYNNEI. The CDR3 length is 17 residues. J was trimmed by 8 bases and V by 0 bases; bases with no gene match: 7. DNA for the CDR3: TGTGCCAGCAGTGAAGCGTGGGGACTAGCGGGGGAGGGTACGCAGTATTTT. This translates into CASSEAWGLAGEGTQYF.

The chain uses TRBV5-1 and TRBJ1-4; TRBD1 matches 8 bases. Per the germline V gene, CDR1 is SGHRS and CDR2 is YFSETQ. Germline trimming cut 4 bases from V and 8 bases from J; bases unmatched to any gene: 7. The CDR3 runs 14 residues. The CDR3 sequence: CASSPGTGGEKLFF. The CDR3 nucleotides are TGCGCCAGCAGCCCCGGGACAGGAGGAGAAAAACTGTTTTTT.

This clone was found a few times. The chain employs TRBV5-1 and TRBJ2-5; D is possibly TRBD1 or TRBD2 (5 bases each). The CDR3 sequence is 15 residues long. V shed 4 bases and J shed 0 bases, with 13 bases lying between them. Germline V gene lookup returns CDR1 SGHRS and CDR2 YFSETQ. In DNA, the CDR3 is TGCGCCAGCAGCCCGGGGACGACGTACCAAGAGACCCAGTACTTC. It specifies CASSPGTTYQETQYF.